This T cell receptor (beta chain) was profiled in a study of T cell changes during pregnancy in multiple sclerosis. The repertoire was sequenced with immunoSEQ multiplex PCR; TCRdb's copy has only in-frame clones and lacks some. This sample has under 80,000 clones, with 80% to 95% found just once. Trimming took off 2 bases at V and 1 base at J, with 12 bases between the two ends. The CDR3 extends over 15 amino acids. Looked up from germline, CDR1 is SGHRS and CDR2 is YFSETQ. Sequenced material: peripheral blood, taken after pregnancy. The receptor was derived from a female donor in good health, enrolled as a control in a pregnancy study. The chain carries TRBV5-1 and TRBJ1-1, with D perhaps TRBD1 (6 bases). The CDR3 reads CASSLMTGSNTEAFF. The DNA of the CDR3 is TGCGCCAGCAGCTTAATGACAGGATCGAACACTGAAGCTTTCTTT.